The present entry profiles one T cell receptor beta chain with its context. A single count supports this clone. There is no known antigen for this receptor. Qualities for individual bases were not recorded, and no much larger clone is one base off. Donors were healthy HIV-negative adults with no recently reported acute infections or vaccinations. Every donor was a Caucasian adult residing in Nashville, Tennessee, USA. CD4+ T cells were enriched through magnetic negative selection, after which naive cells were positively selected on CD45RA and the remaining negative fraction served as the memory subset. Blood was collected by leukapheresis, and PBMCs were isolated by Ficoll-Histopaque density gradient centrifugation and then cryopreserved in liquid nitrogen vapor phase. Purity and quantity of every magnetically sorted T cell population were checked by analytical flow cytometry. From each sorted fraction, genomic DNA was isolated and quantified by UV absorbance on a Nanodrop 2000c.

Via the germline V gene (reference sequence), CDR1 is LNHDA and CDR2 SQIVND. Germline trimming: 8 bases from V, 4 bases from J; junction bases outside gene matches: 9. From the cysteine through the phenylalanine, the CDR3 covers 15 amino acids. Kept here is only the CDR3 DNA, which spans 45 bases and is read in frame from base 1. This record belongs to a study of shared clonotypes between healthy human individuals (TCRdb year 2020). As for the study more broadly: The cohort included three men and a couple of women between 18 and 49 years of age. For each donor, CD4 naive and CD4 memory were each run on three plates, CD8 naive on two plates, and CD8 memory on one plate. The study deeply sequenced blood TCR repertoires of five healthy adults to estimate repertoire size and the extent of clonotype sharing between individuals. To increase sequencing depth and limit assay-specific biases, different laboratories used diverse techniques to prepare libraries and sequence TCR repertoires. Leukapheresis yielded between about 0.85 and 10 billion PBMCs per donor. On the study overall, not on this receptor specifically: Sharing across a handful of donors was observed for approximately 5% of naive CD4, about 3.2% of naive CD8, roughly 2.3% of memory CD4, and around 0.4% of memory CD8 clonotypes. The small number of donors limited the genetic and exposure-history diversity represented. Pairwise subsampling led to the expectation that sequencing depth would affect the degree of clonotype sharing among donors. Larger estimated clonotype richness was generally found for naive subsets than for memory subsets. Sampling was limited to blood, and TCR repertoires in tissue likely differ from TCR repertoires in blood. Compared with non-shared clonotypes, clonotypes shared by all four sorted-subset donors had higher generation probabilities. Rarefaction of sorted-subset datasets indicated incomplete sequencing despite the large sequencing depth.

Using the deep immunoSEQ assay, TCR CDR3 regions were amplified from genomic DNA by multiplex PCR. Extracted genomic DNA from each cell subset was spread evenly across all wells of several immunoSEQ 96-well plates, with each plate serving as a replicate. For sorted subsets, each replicate PCR was loaded with about 0.2 ug genomic DNA, equivalent to 30,000 or so T cell genomes. Purified libraries were measured with a Qubit 3.0 fluorometer, size-checked on a Bioanalyzer 2100, and measured again with the KAPA Library Quantification kit. Every immunoSEQ 96-well plate was sequenced on a separate single-read 150-cycle Illumina NextSeq 550 flow cell. In the paper's pipeline: The immunoSEQ output contained only junctional sequences without quality scores, so filtering could not match that applied to full-length reads. Sequences were annotated with PyIR, a Python wrapper for IgBLAST v1.9, using IMGT germline references to assign V/J genes and CDR3. Reads were filtered out if the reads had weak V/J assignments (E-value above 1e-6), no CDR3, stop codons, out-of-frame junctions, or ambiguous translated residues. V3J clonotypes were defined by identical inferred V gene, J gene, and CDR3 amino acid sequence. Percentage overlap between repertoires was computed as shared unique clonotypes divided by the size of the smaller repertoire. RTK rarefaction, the Chao1 estimator, and Recon v2.1 estimates of unobserved clonotypes were used to assess repertoire richness. Generation probabilities for all TCRbeta clonotypes obtained by the gDNA method from several donors were computed using OLGA. The source is immuneACCESS, and TCRdb retained only in-frame sequences with V and J called. Part of the clones is not carried over; for the studies checked, unresolved V genes explain less than half of this, and the remainder is unexplained. V and J calls and clone size are those listed in that table; D and trimming were worked out from the DNA. The sample table contains more than 2 million clones; only one count was recorded for 90% to 95% of them. The ten top clones hold more than 0.1% of the sample.

The chain was built from TRBV19 and TRBJ2-1; 9 nucleotides in the junction match TRBD1. The receptor comes from a man younger than 35 in good health. The sequencing sample was made of naive CD4+ T cells sorted from blood. The sample's cell subset or site label is to be understood as: CD45RA+ positively selected. The CDR3 in this case is CASSTTGGQYNEQFF. In nucleotide form, the sequence is TGTGCCAGTTCCACCACAGGGGGCCAATACAATGAGCAGTTCTTC.